The 27 T cell receptor beta chains in this list originate from one sample, sequenced in a study of blood T cell repertoires in COVID-19 (dated by TCRdb to between 2020 and 2021). Receptors were amplified or captured by the immunoSEQ multiplex PCR assay. The source is immuneACCESS, and TCRdb retained only in-frame sequences with V and J called. Part of the clones is not carried over; for the studies checked, unresolved V genes explain less than half of this, and the remainder is unexplained. For this sample the table gives under 200,000 clones, of which approximately 83% were detected only once. 1.5% of the sample comes from the top ten. The sample taken for sequencing was peripheral blood. Every receptor here comes from a human donor in a cohort sampled during active COVID-19.

J is TRBJ2-5 and V is TRBV7-9, with a tentative D call TRBD2 (6 bases). The CDR3 extends over 16 amino acids. Between the trimmed V and J ends, which lost 8 bases and 4 bases, there was a span of 23 bases. CDR1 is SEHNR and CDR2 is FQNEAQ in the germline V gene (reference sequence). This chain's CDR3 is CASGPGTAPSGETQYF. For the CDR3, the DNA is TGTGCCAGCGGACCGGGGACTGCGCCCTCCGGAGAGACCCAGTACTTC. Full variable domain (remainder filled in from reference TRBV7-9 and TRBJ2-5): DTGVSQNPRHKITKRGQNVTFRCDPISEHNRLYWYRQTLGQGPEFLTYFQNEAQLEKSRLLSDRFSAERPKGSFSTLEIQRTEQGDSAMYLCASGPGTAPSGETQYFGPGTRLLVL.

The chain links TRBV28 to TRBJ2-7, with TRBD1 identical over 8 bases. Germline trimming cut 6 bases from V and 1 base from J; bases unmatched to any gene: 5. The germline V gene has CDR1 MDHEN and CDR2 SYDVKM. The CDR3 contains 14 residues. The CDR3 DNA reads as TGTGCCAGCAGGAGACAGGGGCCGTCCTACGAGCAGTACTTC. The encoded protein is CASRRQGPSYEQYF.

This clone showed up just once. The gene calls are TRBV9 and TRBJ1-1; 10 bases line up with TRBD1. The CDR3 sequence is 15 residues long. Trimming at V came to 2 bases and at J to 2 bases, leaving 3 bases not matched to a gene. Germline V gene sequence: CDR1 SGDLS, CDR2 YYNGEE. This CDR3 reads CASSVWDRGNTEAFF. CDR3 nucleotide sequence: TGTGCCAGCAGCGTTTGGGACAGGGGAAACACTGAAGCTTTCTTT.

The chain is built from TRBV5-4 and TRBJ1-2; no clear D gene. The CDR3 loop spans 15 amino acids. Germline V gives CDR1 SGHNT, CDR2 YYREEE (reference sequence). V was clipped by 6 bases and J by 2 bases, with 17 bases between them. The CDR3 reads CASTLLNGGNYGYTF. The CDR3 DNA is TGTGCCAGCACACTCCTCAATGGAGGGAACTATGGCTACACCTTC. Based on the CDR3 plus reference TRBV5-4 and TRBJ1-2, the full variable domain is ETGVTQSPTHLIKTRGQQVTLRCSSQSGHNTVSWYQQALGQGPQFIFQYYREEENGRGNFPPRFSGLQFPNYSSELNVNALELDDSALYLCASTLLNGGNYGYTFGSGTRLTVV.

J is TRBJ2-1 and V is TRBV15; 9 bases fit TRBD2. CDR3 length equals 16 residues. In germline, CDR1 is LNHNV, CDR2 YYDKDF (reference sequence). J lost 4 bases, V lost 0 bases, and 4 bases had no gene match. CDR3 sequence reads: CATSRDPTSGYNEQFF. CDR3 DNA sequence: TGTGCCACCAGCAGAGATCCAACTAGCGGGTACAATGAGCAGTTCTTC.

The chain couples TRBV7-9 to TRBJ2-7; D not certain. From germline, CDR1 is SEHNR and CDR2 FQNEAQ (reference sequence). V was trimmed by 4 bases and J by 3 bases, leaving 4 bases between them. The CDR3 is 11 residues long. The DNA of the CDR3 is TGTGCCAGCAGCTATCGCTACGAGCAGTACTTC. Translating gives CASSYRYEQYF. Based on the CDR3 plus reference TRBV7-9 and TRBJ2-7, the full variable domain is DTGVSQNPRHKITKRGQNVTFRCDPISEHNRLYWYRQTLGQGPEFLTYFQNEAQLEKSRLLSDRFSAERPKGSFSTLEIQRTEQGDSAMYLCASSYRYEQYFGPGTRLTVT.

This clone was seen only a few times. CDR3: CASSFRGTYGYTF. CDR3 nucleotide sequence: TGTGCCAGCAGCTTTAGGGGGACCTATGGCTACACCTTC. The chain joins TRBV7-9 to TRBJ1-2; D may be TRBD1 (6 bases). The CDR3 is made up of 13 amino acids. With 3 bases removed from V and 4 bases from J, the gap between germline ends came to 9 bases. Per the germline V gene, CDR1 is SEHNR and CDR2 is FQNEAQ (reference sequence). Full variable domain (remainder filled in from reference TRBV7-9 and TRBJ1-2): DTGVSQNPRHKITKRGQNVTFRCDPISEHNRLYWYRQTLGQGPEFLTYFQNEAQLEKSRLLSDRFSAERPKGSFSTLEIQRTEQGDSAMYLCASSFRGTYGYTFGSGTRLTVV.

This rearrangement joins TRBV9 to TRBJ1-4; TRBD1 agrees at 7 bases. Germline V CDR1 and CDR2: SGDLS, YYNGEE. CDR3 length: 15 amino acids. The J segment lost 8 bases and the V segment lost 0 bases, leaving 7 bases of the junction unmatched. CDR3 in DNA: TGTGCCAGCAGCGTAGTAAGACAGGGAGACGAAAAACTGTTTTTT. Its translation is CASSVVRQGDEKLFF.

The rearrangement uses TRBV18 and TRBJ1-2; the match to TRBD1 covers 12 bases. The trim removed 3 bases at V and 8 bases at J, leaving 10 bases unmatched. This CDR3 region has 16 residues. Looked up from germline, CDR1 is KGHSH and CDR2 is LQKENI. The DNA of the CDR3 is TGTGCCAGCTCACCCGCGCCGGGACAGGGGGCGAGCGGCTACACCTTC. Translated, it gives CASSPAPGQGASGYTF. The variable domain in full, with the rest retrieved from reference TRBV18 and TRBJ1-2, is NAGVMQNPRHLVRRRGQEARLRCSPMKGHSHVYWYRQLPEEGLKFMVYLQKENIIDESGMPKERFSAEFPKEGPSILRIQQVVRGDSAAYFCASSPAPGQGASGYTFGSGTRLTVV.

In nucleotides, the CDR3 is TGTGCCAGCAGTTGGACAGGGGGCACTGAAAAACTGTTTTTT. Its protein product is CASSWTGGTEKLFF. The chain combines TRBV27 with TRBJ1-4; 11 nucleotides match TRBD1. The germline V gene encodes CDR1 MNHEY and CDR2 SMNVEV (reference sequence). Germline trimming cut 4 bases from V and 7 bases from J; bases unmatched to any gene: 2. The CDR3 sequence is 14 residues long.

V usage is TRBV7-3 and J usage is TRBJ1-1; D unresolved. Germline CDR1 reads SGHTA; CDR2 reads FQGTGA. The CDR3 totals 17 residues. The V end lost 3 bases, the J end lost 1 base, and 18 bases lay between the germline ends. The CDR3: CASSLRVAGFGNTEAFF. CDR3 in DNA: TGTGCCAGCAGCTTGAGGGTGGCAGGTTTTGGGAACACTGAAGCTTTCTTT.

The chain couples TRBV9 to TRBJ2-7; TRBD1 agrees at 9 bases. Germline V gene sequence: CDR1 SGDLS, CDR2 YYNGEE. The junction had 0 bases not matched to a gene; V was cut back by 3 bases and J by 5 bases. The CDR3 extends over 12 amino acids. The CDR3 loop is CASSGTGDEQYF. CDR3 coding DNA: TGTGCCAGCAGCGGGACAGGGGACGAGCAGTACTTC.

The CDR3, as DNA: TGTGCCAGCAGCCCTGGGCCCTTACGGGGGGTGGAGCAGTACTTC. Translating gives CASSPGPLRGVEQYF. The rearrangement uses TRBV28 and TRBJ2-7, with 7 nucleotides matching TRBD2. The CDR3 has 15 residues. The germline V gene encodes CDR1 MDHEN and CDR2 SYDVKM. Trimming cost V 6 bases and J 7 bases; bases outside gene matches: 15.

The rearrangement links TRBV6-5 to TRBJ1-2; D is unclear. Trimming took 0 bases from V and 4 from J, leaving 15 bases between them. The germline gives CDR1 MNHEY, CDR2 SVGAGI. The CDR3 has 16 amino acids. CDR3 amino acids: CASSYSQHPDAYGYTF. CDR3 bases: TGTGCCAGCAGTTACTCACAGCACCCGGATGCCTATGGCTACACCTTC.

The chain has TRBV6-4 and TRBJ2-7, with 10 bases fitting TRBD1. CDR3 length: 16 amino acids. Germline assignment: CDR1 MRHNA and CDR2 SNTAGT. Trimming at V came to 2 bases and at J to 4 bases, leaving 8 bases not matched to a gene. The CDR3 region is CASSDTDRGLLYEQYF. CDR3 bases: TGTGCCAGCAGTGACACAGACAGGGGGCTGCTATACGAGCAGTACTTC.

The V call is TRBV5-6, the J call TRBJ1-5; D may be TRBD1 (5 bases). The CDR3 spans 16 residues. Per the germline V gene, CDR1 is SGHDT and CDR2 is YYEEEE. V lost 0 bases to trimming and J lost 1 base, with 11 bases between them. In DNA form, the CDR3 reads TGTGCCAGCAGCTTGGGGGGCAGGGCAAGCAATCAGCCCCAGCATTTT. It translates to CASSLGGRASNQPQHF.

The chain is built from TRBV4-3 and TRBJ1-6; D is possibly TRBD1 (5 bases). V dropped 3 bases and J dropped 10 bases, with 16 bases sitting between them. This CDR3 has 15 amino acids. Germline CDR1 LGHNA, CDR2 YSLEER. The CDR3 reads CASSQVGQGFSPLHF. For the CDR3, the DNA is TGCGCCAGCAGCCAGGTTGGCCAGGGATTCTCACCCCTCCACTTT.

On this clone itself: Germline is not matched at one junction end, which may reflect a read error. The rearrangement links TRBV7-9 to TRBJ2-7; 8 positions agree with TRBD2. The CDR3 length is 15 residues. The V gene's germline CDR1 is SEHNR and CDR2 FQNEAQ (reference sequence). The CDR3 DNA follows: TGTGCCAGCAGCCTAGCGGGCGGAGGTCTAGTCGAGCAGTACTTC. Translation gives CASSLAGGGLVEQYF.

The chain combines TRBV12-3 or TRBV12-4 with TRBJ1-2; 7 bases match TRBD1. The J segment lost 2 bases and the V segment lost 5 bases, leaving 2 bases of the junction unmatched. The CDR3 totals 13 residues. The CDR3 DNA follows: TGTGCCAGCAGTCGGACAGGAAACTATGGCTACACCTTC. It yields the protein CASSRTGNYGYTF.

The V call is TRBV27, the J call TRBJ2-7; 7 bases match TRBD2. The CDR3 has 16 amino acids. Germline CDR1 MNHEY, CDR2 SMNVEV (reference sequence). The V and J ends lost 2 bases and 3 bases, in that order; junction bases with no gene match: 10. The CDR3 here is CASSLGGGRIVYEQYF. The DNA for the CDR3 is TGTGCCAGCAGTTTAGGGGGAGGGCGTATAGTCTACGAGCAGTACTTC.

The chain recombines TRBV29-1 with TRBJ2-1; no firm D call. The ends were cut back, 3 bases at V and 3 bases at J, with 12 bases in the middle. CDR1 and CDR2 (germline): SQVTM, ANQGSEA. This CDR3 comprises 14 residues. In DNA form, the CDR3 reads TGCAGCGTTGATAACCCCTCTATCTACAATGAGCAGTTCTTC. Amino acids: CSVDNPSIYNEQFF.

The V call is TRBV9, the J call TRBJ1-3, with a weak D call TRBD1 (5 bases). Germline V gene sequence: CDR1 SGDLS, CDR2 YYNGEE. CDR3 length: 16 amino acids. V was trimmed by 0 bases and J by 0 bases, leaving 10 bases between them. CDR3 sequence (DNA): TGTGCCAGCAGCGTAGGGGCAGGGCCCTCTGGAAACACCATATATTTT. Translated, it gives CASSVGAGPSGNTIYF. Filled out from reference TRBV9 and TRBJ1-3, the complete variable domain reads DSGVTQTPKHLITATGQRVTLRCSPRSGDLSVYWYQQSLDQGLQFLIQYYNGEERAKGNILERFSAQQFPDLHSELNLSSLELGDSALYFCASSVGAGPSGNTIYFGEGSWLTVV.

This clone was seen just once. V and J are TRBV7-8 and TRBJ2-1; 12 bases fit TRBD1. CDR1 and CDR2 (germline): SGHVS, FQNEAQ. CDR3 size: 16 residues. V gave up 4 bases and J gave up 4 bases; unmatched junction bases: 5. CDR3 nucleotide sequence: TGTGCCAGCAGCTCCGGGACAGGGGGCCCATACAATGAGCAGTTCTTC. Its protein product is CASSSGTGGPYNEQFF.

The chain uses TRBV5-1 and TRBJ1-1, with a weak D call TRBD1 (6 bases). V lost 5 bases, J lost 1 base, and 9 bases lay in between. In germline, CDR1 is SGHRS, CDR2 YFSETQ. The CDR3 extends over 13 amino acids. The CDR3 reads CASRRGKNTEAFF. Written as DNA, the CDR3 is TGCGCCAGCAGGAGGGGGAAGAACACTGAAGCTTTCTTT.

CDR3 in DNA: TGCGCCAGCAAGGGGACTAGCGGTTTCTCCTACGAGCAGTACTTC. Protein sequence: CASKGTSGFSYEQYF. This chain uses TRBV5-1 with TRBJ2-7, with 11 positions matching TRBD2. This CDR3 region has 15 residues. Germline CDR1 is SGHRS and CDR2 is YFSETQ. With V trimmed by 6 bases and J by 0 bases, 5 bases remained unmatched. Full variable domain (missing parts from reference TRBV5-1 and TRBJ2-7): KAGVTQTPRYLIKTRGQQVTLSCSPISGHRSVSWYQQTPGQGLQFLFEYFSETQRNKGNFPGRFSGRQFSNSRSEMNVSTLELGDSALYLCASKGTSGFSYEQYFGPGTRLTVT.

This chain connects TRBV19 to TRBJ2-7, with TRBD1 matching 9 bases. Germline CDR1 is LNHDA and CDR2 is SQIVND (reference sequence). Germline trimming cut 6 bases from V and 0 bases from J; bases unmatched to any gene: 3. The length of the CDR3 is 14 residues. CDR3: CASRPGQGSYEQYF. In DNA, the CDR3 is TGTGCCAGTAGACCGGGACAGGGCTCCTACGAGCAGTACTTC.

The chain combines TRBV5-1 with TRBJ1-6, with TRBD1 as a possible D gene (6 bases). CDR1 is SGHRS and CDR2 is YFSETQ in the germline V gene. This CDR3 comprises 15 residues. Trimming removed 0 bases at V and 7 bases at J, with 11 bases between. CDR3 region: CASSLGTAPNSPLHF. In DNA form, the CDR3 reads TGCGCCAGCAGCTTGGGGACAGCACCCAATTCACCCCTCCACTTT.